These 31 T cell receptor beta chains were all obtained from the same sample, sequenced in a study of identical twins. TCRdb fed the 5' RACE reads into MiXCR, producing one record per CDR3 protein. This table holds 550,000 to 700,000 distinct CDR3 sequences, approximately 10% found once. The sample was also reused in another study, on yellow fever vaccine responses in identical twins.

The sequenced sample consisted of PBMCs. The source is a woman younger than 35 in good health.

This clonotype was found a few times. The V and J genes are TRBV11-2 and TRBJ1-1; tentative D call: TRBD1 (6 bases). This CDR3 is 12 amino acids long. Trimming shortened V by 2 bases and J by 10 bases, and 11 bases separated the two germline ends. Germline CDR1 is SGHAT and CDR2 is FQNNGV. CDR3 residues: CASSLQGQGAFF. The CDR3 DNA reads as TGTGCCAGCAGCTTACAGGGGCAGGGAGCTTTCTTT.

As to this clonotype: This may arise from a read error, as a much more abundant clone is one base away. The V and J genes are TRBV10-3 and TRBJ1-2; D perhaps matches TRBD1 (6 bases). The germline V gene has CDR1 ENHRY and CDR2 SYGVKD. The CDR3 totals 13 residues. V dropped 4 bases and J dropped 9 bases, with 15 bases sitting between them. Here the CDR3 reads CAISVTRGHSYTF. CDR3 DNA sequence: TGTGCCATCAGTGTCACCAGGGGCCATAGCTACACCTTC.

In its sample, this clonotype was seen a few times. The chain is built from TRBV5-1 and TRBJ2-2; 12 bases agree with TRBD1. CDR1 is SGHRS, CDR2 YFSETQ, per germline. The CDR3 consists of 16 residues. V lost 4 bases, J lost 6 bases, and 7 bases stayed unmatched. The CDR3 sequence is CASSLEGQGAPGELFF. DNA for the CDR3: TGCGCCAGCAGCCTGGAGGGACAGGGGGCGCCCGGGGAGCTGTTTTTT.

The chain combines TRBV5-7 with TRBJ2-1, with 11 bases identical to TRBD2. TRBV5-7 is reported as an ORF; its role is uncertain. J lost 3 bases, V lost 2 bases, and 7 bases had no gene match. The CDR3 contains 17 residues. The CDR3 spells CASSFGTSGSRYNEQFF. CDR3 sequence (DNA): TGTGCCAGCAGCTTTGGGACTAGCGGATCTCGCTACAATGAGCAGTTCTTC.

The V call is TRBV7-9, the J call TRBJ2-7; 8 bases align to TRBD2. The length of the CDR3 is 15 residues. Trimming cost V 5 bases and J 3 bases; bases outside gene matches: 9. Germline loops: CDR1 SEHNR, CDR2 FQNEAQ (reference sequence). The CDR3 loop is CASSHSLLADYEQYF. The CDR3, as DNA: TGTGCCAGCAGCCACTCCTTACTAGCGGACTACGAGCAGTACTTC.

This clonotype was counted a few times. The chain joins TRBV25-1 to TRBJ2-7, with no clear D. Germline CDR1 MGHDK, CDR2 SYGVNS. V lost 10 bases to trimming and J lost 1 base, with 14 bases between them. This CDR3 is built from 13 residues. The CDR3 DNA reads TGTGCCACCCAACGGACGGAGTCCTACGAGCAGTACTTC. Translating it yields CATQRTESYEQYF.

This clonotype showed up many times. The J gene is TRBJ2-3, the V gene TRBV7-2; D remains unclear. The CDR3 is 14 amino acids. The germline V gene has CDR1 SGHTA and CDR2 FQGNSA. Trimming left V 1 base short and J 4 bases short, with 9 bases between. CDR3 DNA: TGTGCCAGCAGCTTAGAAATGTTTTCAGATACGCAGTATTTT. Its protein is CASSLEMFSDTQYF.

This clonotype was detected ten times or more. This rearrangement joins TRBV9 to TRBJ1-1, with D possibly matching TRBD1 (5 bases). V lost 2 bases and J lost 3, with 14 bases in between. Germline assignment: CDR1 SGDLS and CDR2 YYNGEE. CDR3 length equals 15 residues. As DNA, the CDR3 is TGTGCCAGCAGCGTCGGGGGGGGTTTTGACACTGAAGCTTTCTTT. It specifies CASSVGGGFDTEAFF.

A few counts support this clonotype. The chain employs TRBV7-9 and TRBJ2-5; TRBD1 is a possible D gene (5 bases). Per germline, CDR1 SEHNR and CDR2 FQNEAQ (reference sequence). There are 16 residues in the CDR3. Between the trimmed V and J ends, which lost 2 bases and 3 bases, there was a span of 16 bases. Written as DNA, the CDR3 is TGTGCCAGCAGCTTACCCGCAGGGATATGGGAAGAGACCCAGTACTTC. Amino acid sequence: CASSLPAGIWEETQYF.

About this clonotype: One end of the junction fails to match germline, which may point to a read error. CDR3 protein: CASSRDSIYVQYF. The CDR3 nucleotides read TGTGCCAGCAGCCGGGACAGTATCTACGTGCAGTACTTC. The chain couples TRBV2 to TRBJ2-7, with 7 positions matching TRBD1. From germline, CDR1 is SNHLY and CDR2 FYNNEI. This CDR3 has 13 amino acids. The variable domain in full, completed from reference TRBV2 and TRBJ2-7, reads EPEVTQTPSHQVTQMGQEVILRCVPISNHLYFYWYRQILGQKVEFLVSFYNNEISEKSEIFDDQFSVERPDGSNFTLKIRSTKLEDSAMYFCASSRDSIYVQYFGPGTRLTVT.

CDR3: CSLTRGFETQYF. CDR3 sequence (DNA): TGCAGCCTGACTAGAGGATTTGAGACCCAGTACTTC. The V gene is TRBV29-1, the J gene TRBJ2-5; tentative D call: TRBD2 (6 bases). The length of the CDR3 is 12 residues. The V end lost 8 bases, the J end lost 5 bases, and 15 bases lay between the germline ends. CDR1 SQVTM and CDR2 ANQGSEA come from the germline V gene.

The CDR3 nucleotides are TGTGCCAGCAGCGCGACAGGGGTAGATACGCAGTATTTT. Translation gives CASSATGVDTQYF. The chain uses TRBV7-9 and TRBJ2-3; TRBD1 agrees at 8 bases. Trimming took 5 bases from V and 5 from J; bases not matched to a gene: 3. Looked up from germline, CDR1 is SEHNR and CDR2 is FQNEAQ (reference sequence). This CDR3 spans 13 amino acids.

This clonotype was counted many times. V and J are TRBV4-2 and TRBJ1-1; D gene unclear. The germline V gene has CDR1 LGHNA and CDR2 YNFKEQ. This CDR3 has 13 amino acids. The V end lost 1 base, the J end lost 0 bases, and 3 bases lay between the germline ends. Here the CDR3 reads CASSQVVNTEAFF. CDR3 DNA sequence: TGTGCCAGCAGCCAAGTCGTGAACACTGAAGCTTTCTTT.

The rearrangement joins TRBV7-9 to TRBJ2-7; 10 bases are shared with TRBD1. V shed 9 bases and J 4 bases; nucleotides not matched to a gene: 6. The germline CDR1 and CDR2 sequences are SEHNR and FQNEAQ (reference sequence). The length of the CDR3 is 13 residues. The CDR3 sequence: CASTGQGGYEQYF. CDR3 DNA: TGTGCCAGTACCGGACAGGGGGGGTACGAGCAGTACTTC.

This clonotype was seen more than once but under ten times. The rearrangement uses TRBV7-2 and TRBJ2-7; D ambiguous. Germline lookup yields CDR1 SGHTA and CDR2 FQGNSA. Trimming removed 5 bases from V and 3 bases from J, with 11 bases in between. This CDR3 region has 13 residues. In DNA form, the CDR3 reads TGTGCCAGCAGCGGCATAGGAGACTACGAGCAGTACTTC. Amino acids: CASSGIGDYEQYF.

The table lists this clonotype with a few counts. The V call is TRBV6-2 or TRBV6-3, the J call TRBJ2-3, with a weak D call TRBD2 (6 bases). V dropped 1 base and J dropped 2 bases, with 16 bases sitting between them. Germline V gene lookup returns CDR1 MNHEY and CDR2 SVGEGT. There are 17 residues in the CDR3. As DNA, the CDR3 is TGTGCCAGCAGTTACTTACGCGGGAATAAGGACACAGATACGCAGTATTTT. It codes for CASSYLRGNKDTDTQYF.

The chain recombines TRBV11-3 with TRBJ2-1; tentatively, D is TRBD1 or TRBD2 (5 bases each). The germline CDR1 and CDR2 sequences are SGHNT and YENEEA. The germline V and J ends were trimmed by 4 bases and 5 bases, with 12 bases remaining between them. The CDR3 runs to 14 residues. CDR3 sequence: CASSWGTHDNEQFF. CDR3 in DNA: TGTGCCAGCAGCTGGGGGACGCATGACAATGAGCAGTTCTTC.

There are a few counts of this clonotype. The V and J genes are TRBV27 and TRBJ2-3; D may be TRBD1 (6 bases). Germline V gene data show CDR1 as MNHEY and CDR2 as SMNVEV (reference sequence). The ends were cut back, 5 bases at V and 3 bases at J, with 12 bases in the middle. The CDR3 spans 14 residues. The DNA for the CDR3 is TGTGCCAGCAGTAAGAACAGGGTGACAGATACGCAGTATTTT. Residues: CASSKNRVTDTQYF.

This clonotype appeared a few times. This sequence joins TRBV20-1 and TRBJ2-2; D is possibly TRBD2 (5 bases). Germline CDR1 reads DFQATT; CDR2 reads SNEGSKA (reference sequence). This CDR3 is built from 16 residues. The ends were cut back, 2 bases at V and 1 base at J, with 14 bases in the middle. The CDR3 bases are TGCAGTGCTAGAAACCCCCCGGCGGGGAACACCGGGGAGCTGTTTTTT. This translates into CSARNPPAGNTGELFF.

This clonotype occurred a few times. The junction departs from the called germline gene at one end, perhaps through a read error. The genes are TRBV2 and TRBJ2-3; D uncertain. The CDR3 consists of 11 residues. The germline CDR1 and CDR2 sequences are SNHLY and FYNNEI. DNA of the CDR3: TGTGCCAGCAGTGAATGGGTCCGGGCCCCTTTT. This translates into CASSEWVRAPF. Together with reference TRBV2 and TRBJ2-3, the CDR3 gives the full variable domain: EPEVTQTPSHQVTQMGQEVILRCVPISNHLYFYWYRQILGQKVEFLVSFYNNEISEKSEIFDDQFSVERPDGSNFTLKIRSTKLEDSAMYFCASSEWVRAPFGPGTRLTVL.

There are a few counts of this clonotype. The V and J genes are TRBV4-3 and TRBJ2-3, with D possibly called TRBD1 or TRBD2 (5 bases each). Per germline, CDR1 LGHNA and CDR2 YSLEER. The V end lost 1 base, the J end lost 1 base, and 15 bases lay between the germline ends. The length of the CDR3 is 17 residues. CDR3 protein: CASSQATGTWGTDTQYF. CDR3 DNA sequence: TGCGCCAGCAGCCAAGCTACCGGGACCTGGGGCACAGATACGCAGTATTTT.

The V and J genes are TRBV28 and TRBJ2-3; TRBD1 agrees at 9 bases. V shed 5 bases, J shed 3 bases, and the junction held 6 bases outside the gene matches. The germline V gene encodes CDR1 MDHEN and CDR2 SYDVKM. The CDR3 has 15 residues. The DNA for the CDR3 is TGTGCCAGCAGTGTAGAGGGACAGGGAACAGATACGCAGTATTTT. Amino acid sequence: CASSVEGQGTDTQYF.

This clonotype appeared many times. CDR3 residues: CSARRQGVGEQFF. CDR3 coding DNA: TGCAGTGCTAGACGACAGGGGGTAGGAGAGCAGTTCTTC. The rearrangement joins TRBV20-1 to TRBJ2-1, with TRBD1 matching over 9 bases. This CDR3 contains 13 residues. In germline, CDR1 is DFQATT, CDR2 SNEGSKA (reference sequence). V was clipped by 2 bases and J by 10 bases; unmatched bases: 6.

This chain connects TRBV4-3 to TRBJ1-4; 7 positions match TRBD1. The V gene's germline CDR1 is LGHNA and CDR2 YSLEER. This CDR3 is built from 14 residues. Trimming removed 4 bases from V and 7 bases from J; junction bases left unmatched: 6. DNA for the CDR3: TGCGCCAGCAGCCCACAGGGGATCCCTGAAAAACTGTTTTTT. Translation gives CASSPQGIPEKLFF.

In its sample, this clonotype was seen once. V and J are TRBV6-1 and TRBJ2-7, with 12 bases that match TRBD2. Germline-derived CDR1 and CDR2 are MNHNS and SASEGT. V shed 6 bases and J 2 bases; nucleotides not matched to a gene: 8. The CDR3 runs to 16 residues. Written as DNA, the CDR3 is TGTGCCAGCAGGGAAAAAGGACTAGCGGGGACCTACGAGCAGTACTTC. Its translation: CASREKGLAGTYEQYF.

V and J are TRBV20-1 and TRBJ2-7, with 7 bases identical to TRBD1. The CDR3 contains 13 residues. The germline CDR1 and CDR2 sequences are DFQATT and SNEGSKA (reference sequence). J gave up 0 bases and V 5 bases, and 4 bases lay outside the gene matches. The CDR3 sequence is CSASGTVSYEQYF. Written as DNA, the CDR3 is TGCAGTGCTTCCGGGACAGTCTCCTACGAGCAGTACTTC.

This clonotype has more than one count but fewer than ten. This chain joins TRBV24-1 and TRBJ2-1; D perhaps matches TRBD1 (5 bases). This CDR3 region has 17 residues. V shed 0 bases and J shed 2 bases, with 13 bases lying between them. CDR1 and CDR2 (germline): KGHDR, SFDVKD. Written as DNA, the CDR3 is TGTGCCACCAGTGATTTGCCAGGGCTAAAGCCCTACAATGAGCAGTTCTTC. Translating gives CATSDLPGLKPYNEQFF.

The rearrangement uses TRBV20-1 and TRBJ2-5; 8 nucleotides align to TRBD2. The CDR3 contains 15 residues. V gave up 6 bases and J gave up 8 bases; unmatched junction bases: 17. Germline V CDR1 and CDR2: DFQATT, SNEGSKA (reference sequence). This CDR3 is CSAPTGAGTRPTQYF. The CDR3 bases are TGCAGTGCACCTACTGGGGCCGGGACTAGACCTACCCAGTACTTC.

The V and J genes are TRBV20-1 and TRBJ2-4; D may be TRBD2 (5 bases). This CDR3 is 12 amino acids long. Looked up from germline, CDR1 is DFQATT and CDR2 is SNEGSKA (reference sequence). V lost 1 base and J lost 9, with 10 bases in between. The CDR3 region is CSARGLSPIQYF. The CDR3 bases are TGCAGTGCTAGAGGACTATCCCCCATTCAGTACTTC.

The V gene is TRBV6-2 or TRBV6-3, the J gene TRBJ1-1, with D uncertain. Between the trimmed V and J ends, which lost 6 bases and 7 bases, there was a span of 18 bases. Germline V gene sequence: CDR1 MNHEY, CDR2 SVGEGT. This CDR3 spans 14 amino acids. The CDR3 loop is CASSQVGGRNEAFF. DNA for the CDR3: TGTGCCAGCAGCCAGGTCGGTGGGCGGAATGAAGCTTTCTTT.

A few counts support this clonotype. The chain joins TRBV20-1 to TRBJ2-2, with D unclear. CDR1 and CDR2 (germline): DFQATT, SNEGSKA (reference sequence). V was cut by 3 bases and J by 5 bases, with 13 bases left in between. The CDR3 length is 14 residues. The CDR3 coding sequence is TGCAGTGCTAGGAAGACGGGCGTTACCGGGGAGCTGTTTTTT. Translating it yields CSARKTGVTGELFF.